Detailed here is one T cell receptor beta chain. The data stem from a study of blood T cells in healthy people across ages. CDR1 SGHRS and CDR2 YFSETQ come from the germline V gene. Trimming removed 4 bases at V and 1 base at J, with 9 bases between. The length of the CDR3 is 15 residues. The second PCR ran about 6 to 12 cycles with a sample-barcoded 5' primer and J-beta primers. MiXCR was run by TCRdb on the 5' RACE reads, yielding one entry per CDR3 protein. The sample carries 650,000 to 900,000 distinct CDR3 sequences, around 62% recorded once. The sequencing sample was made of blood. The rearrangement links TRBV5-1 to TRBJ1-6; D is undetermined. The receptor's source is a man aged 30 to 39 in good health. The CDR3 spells CASSRDTSYNSPLHF. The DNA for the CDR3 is TGCGCCAGCAGCAGAGACACGTCCTATAATTCACCCCTCCACTTT.